The clone carrying this T cell receptor beta chain was observed at least ten times. The antigen is not known. Germline loops: CDR1 WSHSY, CDR2 SAAADI. V gave up 6 bases and J gave up 5 bases; unmatched junction bases: 12. There are 16 residues in the CDR3. TCRdb reanalysed the reads using MiXCR and keeps one entry per CDR3 protein. The sample consists of 80,000 or so distinct CDR3 sequences, roughly a quarter of them appearing once. The data are from a study of T cell repertoires in cytomegalovirus infection. Study-level background: CMV epitopes that were recently identified and HLA-C-restricted were used alongside well-studied HLA-B-restricted ones. TCR beta signatures that were public indicated CMV infection and matching HLA type. Study-wide findings and caveats: People with CMV and the relevant HLA were identified by cumulative public TCR beta family frequency. CMV-specific HLA-C-restricted TCR beta clonotypes dominated the ex vivo response.

Specimen: CD8+ T cells from cultured PBMCs, collected from culture after CMV antigen stimulation. The sequence derives from a human donor in good health (CMV status not recorded). Some clones in this sample may be carry-over from other donors' samples. The chain employs TRBV10-2 and TRBJ2-5; 10 bases align to TRBD2. The CDR3 protein is CASRGPSGGPGETQYF. For the CDR3, the DNA is TGCGCCAGCAGAGGGCCTAGCGGGGGCCCCGGGGAGACCCAGTACTTC.